This record looks at one T cell receptor (beta chain) sequence and its context. Its matching antigen is unknown. This sample is part of a study of shared clonotypes between healthy human individuals. Findings and limits, study-wide: The study's rarefaction showed incomplete sorted-subset sequencing despite large depth.

Over several immunoSEQ plates, each subset's genomic DNA was distributed in even portions. Each replicate PCR on the sorted subsets used around 200 ng DNA (about 30,000 T cell genomes). Libraries were prepared by immunoSEQ multiplex PCR; TCRdb keeps only in-frame clonotypes and omits some of them. The sample contains approximately 2.5 million clones, roughly 93% of which appear only once. Trimming cost V 2 bases and J 8 bases, with 13 bases left between them. There are 14 residues in the CDR3. In germline, CDR1 is LNHDA, CDR2 SQIVND (reference sequence). This chain joins TRBV19 and TRBJ1-3; D unclear. The TCR sequence derives from a man between 18 and 29 years old in good health. Some clones in this sample may be carry-over from other donors' samples. Specimen: naive CD4+ T cells from PBMCs. Subset indicated: CD45RA+ positively selected. The DNA of the CDR3 is TGTGCCAGTAGTATAAGATCCCCGAGGGACACCATATATTTT. This sequence encodes CASSIRSPRDTIYF.